Listed here are 9 T cell receptor beta chains from one sample, sequenced in a study of response to subunit inactivated influenza vaccine. TCRdb reprocessed the RT-PCR reads with MiXCR, giving one entry per CDR3 protein. Altogether approximately 200,000 distinct CDR3 sequences are present, roughly 14% being singletons, with the ten largest covering about a quarter. The specimen comprised CD8+ T cells sorted from PBMCs, sampled 5 days after vaccination. The source of these receptors is a man aged 45 to 65 who received an inactivated influenza vaccine.

The chain is built from TRBV7-9 and TRBJ2-3; D not resolved. With 8 bases removed from V and 2 bases from J, the gap between germline ends came to 14 bases. CDR3 size: 14 residues. CDR1 is SEHNR, CDR2 FQNEAQ, per germline (reference sequence). CDR3 in amino acids: CASGFGWSTDTQYF. CDR3 coding DNA: TGTGCCAGCGGGTTCGGATGGTCCACAGATACGCAGTATTTT.

The table lists this clonotype with a few counts. This chain connects TRBV4-2 to TRBJ2-5; TRBD2 agrees at 13 bases. There are 17 residues in the CDR3. V lost 0 bases to trimming and J lost 7 bases; unmatched junction nucleotides: 8. The germline V gene encodes CDR1 LGHNA and CDR2 YNFKEQ. The CDR3 sequence is CASSQESGLAGVVTQYF. The CDR3 DNA sequence: TGTGCCAGCAGCCAAGAGAGCGGACTAGCGGGAGTCGTGACCCAGTACTTC.

This clonotype was observed many times. The V and J genes are TRBV20-1 and TRBJ2-1; 11 bases match TRBD2. V dropped 2 bases and J dropped 3; count of bases not matched to a gene: 0. The germline V gene encodes CDR1 DFQATT and CDR2 SNEGSKA (reference sequence). The CDR3 length is 14 residues. The CDR3, as DNA: TGCAGTGCTAGAACTAGCGGGGGCTACAATGAGCAGTTCTTC. This codes for CSARTSGGYNEQFF.

This clonotype has more than one count but fewer than ten. The V call is TRBV11-2, the J call TRBJ1-3; D uncertain. V lost 3 bases, J lost 3 bases, and 6 bases lay in between. CDR3 length equals 13 residues. Germline CDR1 SGHAT, CDR2 FQNNGV. This CDR3 is CASSLTGGNTIYF. CDR3 nucleotide sequence: TGTGCCAGCAGCTTGACGGGTGGAAACACCATATATTTT.

This clonotype came up a few times. J is TRBJ1-1 and V is TRBV20-1; 7 positions agree with TRBD1. The CDR3 is 13 residues long. Germline lookup yields CDR1 DFQATT and CDR2 SNEGSKA (reference sequence). V dropped 6 bases and J dropped 1; count of bases not matched to a gene: 5. This CDR3 reads CSAFAGGNTEAFF. CDR3 sequence (DNA): TGCAGTGCCTTTGCAGGGGGGAACACTGAAGCTTTCTTT.

The chain is built from TRBV2 and TRBJ1-5, with D possibly TRBD1 on 5 matching bases. V gave up 5 bases and J gave up 1 base, with 9 bases separating them. The CDR3 has 14 amino acids. Germline loops: CDR1 SNHLY, CDR2 FYNNEI. DNA of the CDR3: TGTGCCAGCAGTTGGGGGGAAAGCAATCAGCCCCAGCATTTT. The encoded protein is CASSWGESNQPQHF.

The gene calls are TRBV12-3 or TRBV12-4 and TRBJ2-5; 8 bases match TRBD1. J lost 7 bases, V lost 4 bases, and 5 bases had no gene match. This CDR3 contains 13 residues. For the CDR3, the DNA is TGTGCCAGCAGTTGGACAGGGCGCACGACCCAGTACTTC. Residues: CASSWTGRTTQYF.

The chain couples TRBV27 to TRBJ2-2; either TRBD1 or TRBD2 may fit D (6 bases each). CDR3 size: 16 residues. V lost 2 bases and J 6 bases, leaving 16 bases between the germline ends. Per germline, CDR1 MNHEY and CDR2 SMNVEV (reference sequence). DNA of the CDR3: TGTGCCAGCAGTTTAATCGGCTCGGAGGGGGCCGGGGAGCTGTTTTTT. Protein product: CASSLIGSEGAGELFF.

This clonotype turned up a few times. The CDR3 coding sequence is TGCAGTGCGGATCCTGACTACGAGCAGTACTTC. This gives the protein CSADPDYEQYF. The chain has TRBV20-1 and TRBJ2-7; unclear D gene. CDR1 and CDR2 from the germline V gene are DFQATT and SNEGSKA (reference sequence). The CDR3 consists of 11 residues. Trimming shortened V by 6 bases and J by 3 bases, and 9 bases separated the two germline ends.